Sequencing of this TCR beta chain was carried out in a study of cytomegalovirus exposure and HLA in healthy donors. Findings of the study overall: Most TCR sequences showed up rarely, but some public TCRs showed up in many donors. In vitro experiments confirmed that a few CMV-associated chains were specific for CMV antigens. The study listed under 200 cytomegalovirus-associated TCR beta chains.

Measured with immunoSEQ multiplex PCR; TCRdb has only the in-frame clones, and not every one. Here the sample spans tens of thousands of clones, around 95% being singletons. With respect to this clone: Its antigen is as yet unknown.

Germline assignment: CDR1 MNHEY and CDR2 SMNVEV (reference sequence). The CDR3 runs to 16 residues. With V trimmed by 8 bases and J by 8 bases, 10 bases remained unmatched. The validation cohort, a group of roughly 120 subjects, included the donors and was separate from the roughly 670-subject first cohort. J is TRBJ2-2 and V is TRBV27, with 14 nucleotides matching TRBD2. Sequencing was performed on PBMCs. This TCR was sampled from a woman younger than 30 in good health and CMV-seropositive. CDR3 in amino acids: CASGRTSGRKGGELFF. The DNA of the CDR3 is TGTGCCAGCGGGCGGACTAGCGGGAGGAAGGGGGGGGAGCTGTTTTTT.